The 22 T cell receptor beta chains given below trace back to one sample, sequenced in a study of blood T cell repertoires in COVID-19 (dated by TCRdb to 2020 to 2021). The library was produced with the immunoSEQ multiplex PCR assay. In TCRdb, the immuneACCESS table is reduced to in-frame sequences with V and J assigned. These tables do not hold every clone; where another copy was compared, an unresolved V gene accounts for under half, and the others remain unexplained. This sample is represented by around 90,000 clones; 70% to 90% of them were singletons. Of the sample, approximately 12% is held by the ten largest clones. The specimen sequenced was peripheral blood. Receptor source: a woman in her 70s with active or convalescent COVID-19.

The V call is TRBV27, the J call TRBJ2-1, with TRBD2 matching over 7 bases. The CDR3 runs 12 residues. With V trimmed by 3 bases and J by 7 bases, 0 bases remained unmatched. The germline V gene has CDR1 MNHEY and CDR2 SMNVEV (reference sequence). DNA of the CDR3: TGTGCCAGCAGTTTGCGGGGGAATGAGCAGTTCTTC. Amino acid sequence: CASSLRGNEQFF.

V is TRBV4-3 and J is TRBJ1-1, with TRBD1 matching 11 bases. The CDR3 covers 16 residues. V shed 3 bases and J 10 bases; nucleotides not matched to a gene: 13. The V gene's germline CDR1 is LGHNA and CDR2 YSLEER. Written as DNA, the CDR3 is TGCGCCAGCAGCCACAGACTACCGGGACAGGGGGGGAGAGCTTTCTTT. Translating it yields CASSHRLPGQGGRAFF.

The rearrangement links TRBV28 to TRBJ1-4; maybe TRBD1 (5 bases). Germline CDR1 MDHEN, CDR2 SYDVKM. The CDR3 runs 14 residues. The ends were cut back, 3 bases at V and 2 bases at J, with 7 bases in the middle. For the CDR3, the DNA is TGTGCCAGCAGTTTTGGGGGGACTAATGAAAAACTGTTTTTT. This sequence encodes CASSFGGTNEKLFF.

There are a few counts of this clone. The chain joins TRBV7-2 to TRBJ2-2, with TRBD2 identical over 12 bases. The J segment lost 7 bases and the V segment lost 1 base, leaving 7 bases of the junction unmatched. This CDR3 region has 17 residues. Germline loops: CDR1 SGHTA, CDR2 FQGNSA. CDR3 nucleotides: TGTGCCAGCAGCTTAGGACTAGCGGGGGCCAGGGGCGGGGAGCTGTTTTTT. Its translation is CASSLGLAGARGGELFF.

This clone was recorded once. The gene calls are TRBV18 and TRBJ1-5; a weak D match, TRBD1 (5 bases). Germline V gene lookup returns CDR1 KGHSH and CDR2 LQKENI. This CDR3 has 13 residues. Trimming shortened V by 6 bases and J by 6 bases, and 12 bases separated the two germline ends. The CDR3 sequence is CASSLGGGQPQHF. CDR3 sequence (DNA): TGTGCCAGCTCTCTGGGGGGGGGTCAGCCCCAGCATTTT.

The CDR3 sequence is CATTQGSEAFF. The CDR3 DNA reads TGTGCCACGACCCAGGGTTCTGAAGCTTTCTTT. The V and J genes are TRBV6-5 and TRBJ1-1; a weak D match, TRBD1 (5 bases). The CDR3 length is 11 residues. Between the trimmed V and J ends, which lost 10 bases and 6 bases, there was a span of 12 bases. Germline-derived CDR1 and CDR2 are MNHEY and SVGAGI.

This rearrangement joins TRBV6-2 or TRBV6-3 to TRBJ2-3, with 8 bases matching TRBD2. Germline lookup yields CDR1 MNHEY and CDR2 SVGEGT. The CDR3 sequence is 15 residues long. Trimming took 6 bases from V and 1 from J; bases not matched to a gene: 6. The DNA for the CDR3 is TGTGCCAGCAGCGGTAGGCGGGGGGGCACAGATACGCAGTATTTT. Translated, it gives CASSGRRGGTDTQYF.

J is TRBJ2-7 and V is TRBV7-2; D not certain. Germline V gene sequence: CDR1 SGHTA, CDR2 FQGNSA. This CDR3 has 13 amino acids. Trimming left V 3 bases short and J 5 bases short, with 11 bases between. The CDR3 DNA is TGTGCCAGCAGCTTTGGCGACTCGGACGAGCAGTACTTC. Encoded protein: CASSFGDSDEQYF.

This sequence joins TRBV18 and TRBJ1-6, with D possibly matching TRBD1 (5 bases). V lost 0 bases and J lost 9, with 9 bases in between. Per the germline V gene, CDR1 is KGHSH and CDR2 is LQKENI. CDR3 length: 14 amino acids. The CDR3 reads CASSPPGRSSPLHF. The CDR3 DNA reads as TGTGCCAGCTCACCACCGGGGCGGAGTTCACCCCTCCACTTT.

V gene TRBV3-1 (or the pseudogene TRBV3-2) combines with J gene TRBJ2-3; the D is unclear. Germline V gene data show CDR1 as LGHDT and CDR2 as YNNKEL (reference sequence). There are 13 residues in the CDR3. V gave up 4 bases and J gave up 4 bases, with 9 bases separating them. CDR3 in DNA: TGTGCCAGCAGCCTCTTAGTTGCAGATACGCAGTATTTT. Amino acids: CASSLLVADTQYF.

V and J are TRBV7-2 and TRBJ1-1, with D possibly being TRBD1 (6 bases). Looked up from germline, CDR1 is SGHTA and CDR2 is FQGNSA. V was pared by 5 bases and J by 7 bases, with 20 bases between. The CDR3 length is 15 residues. The CDR3 loop reads CASSPGPKGDGEAFF. CDR3 nucleotide sequence: TGTGCCAGCAGCCCGGGACCCAAGGGGGACGGTGAAGCTTTCTTT.

This clone occurred once. The V gene is TRBV2, the J gene TRBJ2-5; 7 bases map to TRBD1. The CDR3 spans 12 residues. With V trimmed by 7 bases and J by 4 bases, 3 bases remained unmatched. CDR1 is SNHLY and CDR2 is FYNNEI in the germline V gene. In DNA, the CDR3 is TGTGCCAGCAACGAGGGGGCAGAGACCCAGTACTTC. Translation gives CASNEGAETQYF.

This clone was counted once. J is TRBJ1-4 and V is TRBV7-2; D gene ambiguous. Trimming took 0 bases from V and 3 from J, leaving 11 bases between them. The CDR3 has 16 residues. Germline V gene data show CDR1 as SGHTA and CDR2 as FQGNSA. CDR3 residues: CASSLAPGKANEKLFF. Written as DNA, the CDR3 is TGTGCCAGCAGCTTAGCGCCGGGTAAAGCTAATGAAAAACTGTTTTTT.

This chain joins TRBV15 and TRBJ2-2; D gene uncertain. V was trimmed by 1 base and J by 2 bases, leaving 8 bases between them. The CDR3 has 15 residues. CDR1 and CDR2 (germline): LNHNV, YYDKDF (reference sequence). The CDR3, as DNA: TGTGCCACCAGCAGAGGCGACAAAAACACCGGGGAGCTGTTTTTT. Translation gives CATSRGDKNTGELFF.

V and J are TRBV27 and TRBJ1-6; D is ambiguous. CDR3 length: 17 amino acids. Trimming shortened V by 4 bases and J by 0 bases, and 13 bases separated the two germline ends. The germline CDR1 and CDR2 sequences are MNHEY and SMNVEV (reference sequence). The CDR3 coding sequence is TGTGCCAGCAGTTATAAGGGCGGGAGCTCCTATAATTCACCCCTCCACTTT. It specifies CASSYKGGSSYNSPLHF.

This chain links TRBV5-1 with TRBJ1-2, with unresolved D. CDR1 SGHRS and CDR2 YFSETQ come from the germline V gene. CDR3 length: 13 residues. Trimming stripped 3 bases from V and 4 bases from J, with 10 bases between. CDR3 residues: CASSSTPPYGYTF. CDR3 in DNA: TGCGCCAGCAGCTCGACACCCCCCTATGGCTACACCTTC.

V usage is TRBV7-8 and J usage is TRBJ2-7, with 9 positions matching TRBD2. This CDR3 has 16 residues. Germline CDR1 is SGHVS and CDR2 is FQNEAQ. Trimming took 8 bases from V and 5 from J; bases not matched to a gene: 16. The CDR3 is CASRLLALAGTNEQYF. In nucleotides, the CDR3 is TGTGCCAGCCGCCTCCTAGCGCTAGCGGGGACCAACGAGCAGTACTTC.

This clone was observed a single time. The V gene is TRBV18, the J gene TRBJ1-1; TRBD1 matches 9 bases. V was pared by 3 bases and J by 3 bases, with 5 bases of the junction left unmatched. The CDR3 runs to 15 residues. Per germline, CDR1 KGHSH and CDR2 LQKENI. The CDR3 region has the DNA TGTGCCAGCTCACCGACTCGGGACAGGGACACTGAAGCTTTCTTT. Its translation is CASSPTRDRDTEAFF.

This chain joins TRBV6-4 and TRBJ1-5; D not resolved. The CDR3 consists of 13 residues. Trimming cost V 6 bases and J 0 bases, with 6 bases left between them. Germline V gene sequence: CDR1 MRHNA, CDR2 SNTAGT. The CDR3 here is CASSPDSNQPQHF. The CDR3 DNA is TGTGCCAGCAGCCCAGATAGCAATCAGCCCCAGCATTTT.

This rearrangement joins TRBV6-5 to TRBJ1-4; the D is unclear. This CDR3 is built from 13 residues. Deletions cut 4 bases from V and 7 bases from J, with 10 bases between. Germline V gives CDR1 MNHEY, CDR2 SVGAGI. CDR3 nucleotide sequence: TGTGCCAGCAGTTTAAAAGCTAGTGAAAAACTGTTTTTT. Its protein is CASSLKASEKLFF.

This clone was picked up a small number of times. The V gene is TRBV5-4, the J gene TRBJ1-6; possibly TRBD1 for D (5 bases). This CDR3 is 16 amino acids long. V lost 4 bases and J 2 bases, leaving 13 bases between the germline ends. Germline assignment: CDR1 SGHNT and CDR2 YYREEE (reference sequence). In nucleotides, the CDR3 is TGTGCCAGCAGCCACAACCAGGGTACCTATAATTCACCCCTCCACTTT. It is translated as CASSHNQGTYNSPLHF. The whole variable domain, remainder taken from reference TRBV5-4 and TRBJ1-6, is ETGVTQSPTHLIKTRGQQVTLRCSSQSGHNTVSWYQQALGQGPQFIFQYYREEENGRGNFPPRFSGLQFPNYSSELNVNALELDDSALYLCASSHNQGTYNSPLHFGNGTRLTVT.

This clone occurred once. The chain uses TRBV11-3 and TRBJ2-1; 8 nucleotides align to TRBD2. Germline V gives CDR1 SGHNT, CDR2 YENEEA. CDR3 size: 15 residues. V gave up 1 base and J gave up 6 bases; unmatched junction bases: 5. CDR3 bases: TGTGCCAGCAGCTTAGCGGGGGGGCCAGCCAATGAGCAGTTCTTC. Its translation: CASSLAGGPANEQFF. Supplemented by reference TRBV11-3 and TRBJ2-1, the full variable domain reads EAGVVQSPRYKIIEKKQPVAFWCNPISGHNTLYWYLQNLGQGPELLIRYENEEAVDDSQLPKDRFSAERLKGVDSTLKIQPAELGDSAVYLCASSLAGGPANEQFFGPGTRLTVL.